The T cell receptor (beta chain) under discussion was sequenced for a study of control samples from healthy donors and cancer patients. Repertoires were generated with immunoSEQ multiplex PCR, while TCRdb's copy carries only in-frame clones and drops some. The sample has roughly 120,000 clones, 93% seen once. The CDR3 has 16 residues. In germline, CDR1 is SNHLY, CDR2 FYNNEI. The ends lost 6 bases at V and 5 bases at J; junction bases unmatched: 10. The sample comprised blood. This chain connects TRBV2 to TRBJ2-3, with TRBD2 matching over 11 bases. This receptor was obtained from a man between 25 and 39 years old in good health. The CDR3 region has the DNA TGTGCCAGCAGAGAACCTATAGCGGGGGGGAGAGATACGCAGTATTTT. It yields the protein CASREPIAGGRDTQYF.